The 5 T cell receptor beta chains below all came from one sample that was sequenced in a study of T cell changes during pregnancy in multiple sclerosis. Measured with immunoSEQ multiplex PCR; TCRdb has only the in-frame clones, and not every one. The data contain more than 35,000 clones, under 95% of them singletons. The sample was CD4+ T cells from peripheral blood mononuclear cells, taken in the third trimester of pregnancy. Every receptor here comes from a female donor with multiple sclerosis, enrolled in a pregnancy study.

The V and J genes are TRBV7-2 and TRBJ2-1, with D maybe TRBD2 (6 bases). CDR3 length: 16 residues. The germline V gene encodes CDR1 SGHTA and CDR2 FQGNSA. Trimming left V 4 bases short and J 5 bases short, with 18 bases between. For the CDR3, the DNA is TGTGCCAGCAGCTCGTCCCGGGACTTTACTGACAATGAGCAGTTCTTC. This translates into CASSSSRDFTDNEQFF.

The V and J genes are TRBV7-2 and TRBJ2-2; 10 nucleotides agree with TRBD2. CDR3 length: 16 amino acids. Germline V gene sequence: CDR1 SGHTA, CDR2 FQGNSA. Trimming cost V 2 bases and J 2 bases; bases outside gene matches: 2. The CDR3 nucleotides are TGTGCCAGCAGCTTACTAGCGGGAGTCAACACCGGGGAGCTGTTTTTT. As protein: CASSLLAGVNTGELFF.

The CDR3 region has the DNA TGTGCCAGCAGCTTATGGGGACTAGCTTCCGATGAGCAGTTCTTC. Translation: CASSLWGLASDEQFF. The chain employs TRBV7-3 and TRBJ2-1, with 9 bases identical to TRBD2. The CDR3 consists of 15 residues. Germline V CDR1 and CDR2: SGHTA, FQGTGA. J gave up 8 bases and V 2 bases, and 7 bases lay outside the gene matches.

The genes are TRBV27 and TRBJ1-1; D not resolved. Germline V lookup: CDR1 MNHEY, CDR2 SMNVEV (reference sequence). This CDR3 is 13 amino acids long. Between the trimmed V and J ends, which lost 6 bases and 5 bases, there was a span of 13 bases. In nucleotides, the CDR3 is TGTGCCAGCAGGACATCAAGAGGGACTGAAGCTTTCTTT. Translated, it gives CASRTSRGTEAFF.

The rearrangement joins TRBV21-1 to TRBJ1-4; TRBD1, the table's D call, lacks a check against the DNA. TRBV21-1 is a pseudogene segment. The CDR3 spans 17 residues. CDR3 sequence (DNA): TGTGCCAGCAGCGAGGGATCCCGACAGGGCTTTTATGAAAAACTGTTTTTT. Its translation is CASSEGSRQGFYEKLFF.